Following are 3 T cell receptor beta chains from one sample sequenced in a study of T-cell reconstitution after alpha-beta-depleted transplantation in children. Construction of the TCRbeta library involved unique molecular identifiers. TCRdb ran MiXCR on the PCR reads and lists one entry per CDR3 protein. This table has some 840,000 distinct CDR3 sequences, approximately 15% appearing once. The material was PBMCs, mostly from graft donor cells, obtained 360 days after TCRalphabeta/CD19-depleted stem cell transplant. Receptor source: a male patient between 10 and 17 years old who had a stem cell transplant for acute lymphoblastic leukemia, so the T cells may come from the graft donor.

This clonotype came up a few times. This rearrangement joins TRBV18 to TRBJ2-3; 7 bases are shared with TRBD1. CDR3 size: 17 residues. Germline V gene data show CDR1 as KGHSH and CDR2 as LQKENI. The junction had 7 bases not matched to a gene; V was cut back by 0 bases and J by 1 base. The CDR3 sequence is CASSPPWGTVGTDTQYF. CDR3 in DNA: TGTGCCAGCTCACCACCGTGGGGGACAGTCGGCACAGATACGCAGTATTTT.

The gene calls are TRBV18 and TRBJ2-3; D not certain. Per germline, CDR1 KGHSH and CDR2 LQKENI. Trimming stripped 1 base from V and 5 bases from J, with 10 bases between. This CDR3 contains 14 residues. In nucleotides, the CDR3 is TGTGCCAGCTCACCACGCCGTGGGGAAGATACGCAGTATTTT. This codes for CASSPRRGEDTQYF.

The sample holds a few counts of this clonotype. The genes are TRBV12-3 or TRBV12-4 and TRBJ2-1; a possible D gene is TRBD1 (5 bases). The CDR3 covers 14 residues. V lost 5 bases and J 9 bases, leaving 17 bases between the germline ends. The CDR3 loop is CASSPRPLDSEQFF. Written as DNA, the CDR3 is TGTGCCAGCAGTCCCCGACCTCTAGACAGTGAGCAGTTCTTC.